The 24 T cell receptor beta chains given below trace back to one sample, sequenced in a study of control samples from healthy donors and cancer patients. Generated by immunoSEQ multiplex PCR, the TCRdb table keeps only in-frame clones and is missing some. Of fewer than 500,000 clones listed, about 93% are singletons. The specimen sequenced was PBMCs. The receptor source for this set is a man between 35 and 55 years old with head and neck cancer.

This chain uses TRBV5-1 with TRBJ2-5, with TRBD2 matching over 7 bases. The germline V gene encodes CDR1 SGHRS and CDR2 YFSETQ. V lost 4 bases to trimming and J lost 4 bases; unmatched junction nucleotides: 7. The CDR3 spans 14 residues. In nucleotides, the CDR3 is TGCGCCAGCAGCCTAAGACTAGCTCCAGAGACCCAGTACTTC. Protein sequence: CASSLRLAPETQYF. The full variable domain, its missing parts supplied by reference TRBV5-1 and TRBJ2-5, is KAGVTQTPRYLIKTRGQQVTLSCSPISGHRSVSWYQQTPGQGLQFLFEYFSETQRNKGNFPGRFSGRQFSNSRSEMNVSTLELGDSALYLCASSLRLAPETQYFGPGTRLLVL.

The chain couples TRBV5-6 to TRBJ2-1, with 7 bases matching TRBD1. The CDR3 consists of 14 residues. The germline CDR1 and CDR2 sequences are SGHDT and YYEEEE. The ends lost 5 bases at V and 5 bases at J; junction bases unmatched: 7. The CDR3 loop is CASSLGQPNNEQFF. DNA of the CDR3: TGTGCCAGCAGTCTGGGACAGCCCAACAATGAGCAGTTCTTC.

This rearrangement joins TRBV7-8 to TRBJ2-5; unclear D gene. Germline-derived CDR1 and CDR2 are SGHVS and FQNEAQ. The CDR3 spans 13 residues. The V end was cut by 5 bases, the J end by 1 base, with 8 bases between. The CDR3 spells CASSRTRQETQYF. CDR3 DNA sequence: TGTGCCAGCAGCCGAACACGCCAAGAGACCCAGTACTTC.

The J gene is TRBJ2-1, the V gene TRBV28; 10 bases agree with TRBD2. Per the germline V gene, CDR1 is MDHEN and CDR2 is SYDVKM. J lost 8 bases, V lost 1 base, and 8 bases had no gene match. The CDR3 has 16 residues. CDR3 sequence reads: CASSLFPSGREDEQFF. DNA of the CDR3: TGTGCCAGCAGTTTATTCCCTAGCGGGAGAGAGGATGAGCAGTTCTTC.

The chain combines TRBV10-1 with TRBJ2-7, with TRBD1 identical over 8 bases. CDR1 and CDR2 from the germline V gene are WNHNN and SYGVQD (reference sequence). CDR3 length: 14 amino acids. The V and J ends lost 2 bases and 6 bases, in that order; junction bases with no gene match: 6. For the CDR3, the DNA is TGCGCCAGCAGTGAGGCTTGGACAGGGAGCGAGCAGTACTTC. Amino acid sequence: CASSEAWTGSEQYF.

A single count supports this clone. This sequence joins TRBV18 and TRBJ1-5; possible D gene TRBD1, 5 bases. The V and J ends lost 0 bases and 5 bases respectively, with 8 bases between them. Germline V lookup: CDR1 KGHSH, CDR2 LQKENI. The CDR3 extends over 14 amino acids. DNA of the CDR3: TGTGCCAGCTCACCACCAACAGGTGATCAGCCCCAGCATTTT. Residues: CASSPPTGDQPQHF.

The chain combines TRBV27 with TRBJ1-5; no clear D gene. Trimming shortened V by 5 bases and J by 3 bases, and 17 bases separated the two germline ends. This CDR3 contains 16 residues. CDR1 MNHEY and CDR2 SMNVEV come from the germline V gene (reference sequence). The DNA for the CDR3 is TGTGCCAGCAGTCCAGACGACCCCGATGACAATCAGCCCCAGCATTTT. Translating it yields CASSPDDPDDNQPQHF.

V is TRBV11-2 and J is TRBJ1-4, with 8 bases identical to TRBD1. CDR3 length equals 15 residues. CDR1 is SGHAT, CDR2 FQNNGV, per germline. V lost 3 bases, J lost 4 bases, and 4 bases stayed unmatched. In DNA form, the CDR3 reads TGTGCCAGCAGCTTGGGGACAGGTTATAATGAAAAACTGTTTTTT. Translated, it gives CASSLGTGYNEKLFF.

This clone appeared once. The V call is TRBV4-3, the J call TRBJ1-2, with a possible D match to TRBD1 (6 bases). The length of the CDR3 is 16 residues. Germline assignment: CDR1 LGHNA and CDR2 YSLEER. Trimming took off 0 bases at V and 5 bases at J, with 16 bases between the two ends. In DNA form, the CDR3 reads TGCGCCAGCAGCCAAGATAGCCTGGGGGCATTATATGGCTACACCTTC. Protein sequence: CASSQDSLGALYGYTF.

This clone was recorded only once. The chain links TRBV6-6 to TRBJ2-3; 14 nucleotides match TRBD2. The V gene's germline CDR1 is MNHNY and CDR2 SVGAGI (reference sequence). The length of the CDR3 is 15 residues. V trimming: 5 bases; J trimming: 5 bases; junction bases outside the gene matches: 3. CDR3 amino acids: CASSRLAGGEDTQYF. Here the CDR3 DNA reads TGTGCCAGCAGTCGACTAGCGGGAGGGGAAGATACGCAGTATTTT.

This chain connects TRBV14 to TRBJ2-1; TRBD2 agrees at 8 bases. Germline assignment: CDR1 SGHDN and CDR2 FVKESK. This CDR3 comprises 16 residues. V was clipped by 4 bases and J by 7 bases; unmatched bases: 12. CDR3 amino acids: CASSPLAGGVTNEQFF. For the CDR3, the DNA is TGTGCCAGCAGCCCGCTAGCCGGGGGGGTTACAAATGAGCAGTTCTTC.

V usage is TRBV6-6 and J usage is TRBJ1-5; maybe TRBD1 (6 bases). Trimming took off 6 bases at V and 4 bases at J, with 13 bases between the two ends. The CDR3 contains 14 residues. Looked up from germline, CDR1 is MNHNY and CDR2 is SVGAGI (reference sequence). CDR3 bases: TGTGCCAGCAGCTTAGGACAGACGAATCAGCCCCAGCATTTT. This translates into CASSLGQTNQPQHF.

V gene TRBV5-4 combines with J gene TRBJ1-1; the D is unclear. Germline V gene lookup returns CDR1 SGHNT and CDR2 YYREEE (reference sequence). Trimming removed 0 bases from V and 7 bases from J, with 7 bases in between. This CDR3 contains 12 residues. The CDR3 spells CASSLDSIEAFF. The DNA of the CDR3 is TGTGCCAGCAGCTTGGACAGCATTGAAGCTTTCTTT.

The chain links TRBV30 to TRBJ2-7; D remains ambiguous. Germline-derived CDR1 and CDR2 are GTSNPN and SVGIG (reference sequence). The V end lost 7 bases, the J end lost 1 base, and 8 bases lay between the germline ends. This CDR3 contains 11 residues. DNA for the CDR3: TGTGCCTACCAGAGATCCTACGAGCAGTACTTC. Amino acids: CAYQRSYEQYF. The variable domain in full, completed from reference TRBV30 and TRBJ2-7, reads SQTIHQWPATLVQPVGSPLSLECTVEGTSNPNLYWYRQAAGRGLQLLFYSVGIGQISSEVPQNLSASRPQDRQFILSSKKLLLSDSGFYLCAYQRSYEQYFGPGTRLTVT.

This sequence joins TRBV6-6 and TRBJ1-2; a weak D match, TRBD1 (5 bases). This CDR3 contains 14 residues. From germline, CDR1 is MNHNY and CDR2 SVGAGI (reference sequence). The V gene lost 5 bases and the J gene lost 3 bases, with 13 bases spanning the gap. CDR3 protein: CASSRGGLDYGYTF. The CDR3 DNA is TGTGCCAGCAGTAGGGGAGGCCTAGACTATGGCTACACCTTC.

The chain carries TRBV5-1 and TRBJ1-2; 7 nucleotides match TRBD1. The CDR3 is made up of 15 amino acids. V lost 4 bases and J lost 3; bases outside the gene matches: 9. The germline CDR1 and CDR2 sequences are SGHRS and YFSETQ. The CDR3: CASSPQTGPDYGYTF. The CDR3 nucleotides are TGCGCCAGCAGCCCCCAGACAGGGCCGGACTATGGCTACACCTTC.

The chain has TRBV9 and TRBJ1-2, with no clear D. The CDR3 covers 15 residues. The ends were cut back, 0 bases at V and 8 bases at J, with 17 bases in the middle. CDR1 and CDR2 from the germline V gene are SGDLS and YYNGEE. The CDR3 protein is CASSVDPGISAGYTF. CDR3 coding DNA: TGTGCCAGCAGCGTAGATCCGGGTATTTCGGCGGGCTACACCTTC.

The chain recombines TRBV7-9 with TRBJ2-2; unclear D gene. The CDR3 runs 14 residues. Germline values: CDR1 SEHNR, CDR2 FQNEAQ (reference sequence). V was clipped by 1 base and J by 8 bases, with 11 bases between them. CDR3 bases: TGTGCCAGCAGCTTAGGCAGCGATGCAGGGGAGCTGTTTTTT. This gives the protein CASSLGSDAGELFF. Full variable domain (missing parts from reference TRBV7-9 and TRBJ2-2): DTGVSQNPRHKITKRGQNVTFRCDPISEHNRLYWYRQTLGQGPEFLTYFQNEAQLEKSRLLSDRFSAERPKGSFSTLEIQRTEQGDSAMYLCASSLGSDAGELFFGEGSRLTVL.

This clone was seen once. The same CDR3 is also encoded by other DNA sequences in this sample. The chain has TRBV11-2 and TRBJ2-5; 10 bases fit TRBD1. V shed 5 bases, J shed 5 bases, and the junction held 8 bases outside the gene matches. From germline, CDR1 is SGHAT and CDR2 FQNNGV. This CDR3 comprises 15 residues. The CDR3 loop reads CASSARTGGRETQYF. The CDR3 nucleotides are TGTGCCAGCAGCGCGAGGACAGGGGGTCGGGAGACCCAGTACTTC.

CDR3 sequence (DNA): TGTGCCAGCAGCCCCCATAGCGGGAGAACTCAGAATGAGCAGTTCTTC. The encoded protein is CASSPHSGRTQNEQFF. The genes are TRBV9 and TRBJ2-1, with 9 positions matching TRBD2. Germline CDR1 and CDR2: SGDLS and YYNGEE. This CDR3 contains 16 residues. The trim removed 4 bases at V and 7 bases at J, leaving 12 bases unmatched.

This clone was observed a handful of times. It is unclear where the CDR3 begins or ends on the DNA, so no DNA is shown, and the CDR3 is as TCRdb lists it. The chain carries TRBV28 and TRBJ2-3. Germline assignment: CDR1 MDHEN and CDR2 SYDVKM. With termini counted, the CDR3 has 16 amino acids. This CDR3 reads CASSFGSGAGTDTQYF.

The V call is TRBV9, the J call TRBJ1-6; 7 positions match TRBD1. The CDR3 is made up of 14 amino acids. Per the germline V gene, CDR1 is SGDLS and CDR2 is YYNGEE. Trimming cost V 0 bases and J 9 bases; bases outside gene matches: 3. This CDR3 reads CASSVGGTVSPLHF. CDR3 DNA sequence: TGTGCCAGCAGCGTAGGGGGGACAGTTTCACCCCTCCACTTT.

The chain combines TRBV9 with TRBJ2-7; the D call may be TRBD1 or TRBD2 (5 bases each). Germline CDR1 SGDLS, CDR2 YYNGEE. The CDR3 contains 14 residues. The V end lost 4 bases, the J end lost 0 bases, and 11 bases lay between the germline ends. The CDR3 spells CASSRGAVSYEQYF. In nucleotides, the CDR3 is TGTGCCAGCAGCAGAGGGGCAGTCTCCTACGAGCAGTACTTC.

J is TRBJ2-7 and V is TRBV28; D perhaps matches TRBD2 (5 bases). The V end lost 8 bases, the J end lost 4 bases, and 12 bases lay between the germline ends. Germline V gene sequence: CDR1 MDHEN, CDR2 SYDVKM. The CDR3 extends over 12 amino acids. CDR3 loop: CASGRSAYEQYF. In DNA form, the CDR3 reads TGTGCCAGCGGGAGAAGTGCATACGAGCAGTACTTC.